These 24 T cell receptor beta chains were sequenced from one sample in a study of T-cell memory formation after mild COVID-19. A single record per CDR3 protein comes from TCRdb applying MiXCR to the 5' RACE reads. This sample carries around 440,000 distinct CDR3 sequences, about 18% of them seen once, and the ten largest clones take around an eighth. Sequencing was carried out using PBMCs or a T cell subset sorted from them (not recorded which). The receptors shown here come from an adult woman who had mild COVID-19 (a few samples of this study predate the infection). Cell type and time point are not known.

The chain uses TRBV6-1 and TRBJ1-5; maybe TRBD1 (5 bases). The CDR3 covers 15 residues. Looked up from germline, CDR1 is MNHNS and CDR2 is SASEGT. Trimming took off 5 bases at V and 3 bases at J, with 14 bases between the two ends. In DNA, the CDR3 is TGTGCCAGCAGTCCGCAGGGACTCCCCAATCAGCCCCAGCATTTT. Protein product: CASSPQGLPNQPQHF.

This clonotype was counted a few times. V and J are TRBV29-1 and TRBJ2-3, with TRBD2 matching over 15 bases. The CDR3 contains 15 residues. The trim removed 7 bases at V and 9 bases at J, leaving 11 bases unmatched. Germline CDR1 and CDR2: SQVTM and ANQGSEA. CDR3: CSARRTSGGAETQYF. The CDR3, as DNA: TGCAGCGCCCGAAGGACTAGCGGGGGGGCGGAGACGCAGTATTTT.

This sequence joins TRBV12-3 or TRBV12-4 and TRBJ2-3; 10 positions agree with TRBD1. V shed 6 bases and J 4 bases; nucleotides not matched to a gene: 7. CDR3 length: 15 residues. The CDR3: CASRVGQGRADTQYF. For the CDR3, the DNA is TGTGCCAGCAGAGTGGGACAGGGGAGGGCAGATACGCAGTATTTT.

V usage is TRBV16 and J usage is TRBJ2-7, with D possibly being TRBD1 (6 bases). The CDR3 totals 15 residues. Trimming removed 5 bases at V and 4 bases at J, with 18 bases between. Germline V gene lookup returns CDR1 KGHSY and CDR2 FQNENV. CDR3 in DNA: TGTGCCAGCAGCTCATGGACAGCCCAAGAGTACGAGCAGTACTTC. Translation gives CASSSWTAQEYEQYF.

This clonotype was found a few times. The chain carries TRBV9 and TRBJ2-5; 14 bases are shared with TRBD2. The length of the CDR3 is 16 residues. The V and J ends lost 0 bases and 5 bases, in that order; junction bases with no gene match: 3. Looked up from germline, CDR1 is SGDLS and CDR2 is YYNGEE. The CDR3 DNA reads TGTGCCAGCAGCGTAGAAAGGACTAGCGGGGGGGAGACCCAGTACTTC. Encoded protein: CASSVERTSGGETQYF. Supplemented by reference TRBV9 and TRBJ2-5, the full variable domain reads DSGVTQTPKHLITATGQRVTLRCSPRSGDLSVYWYQQSLDQGLQFLIQYYNGEERAKGNILERFSAQQFPDLHSELNLSSLELGDSALYFCASSVERTSGGETQYFGPGTRLLVL.

This clonotype occurred a few times. The chain links TRBV15 to TRBJ1-5; a possible D gene is TRBD1 (5 bases). Germline V CDR1 and CDR2: LNHNV, YYDKDF (reference sequence). The CDR3 runs 16 residues. The V and J ends lost 6 bases and 0 bases respectively, with 15 bases between them. CDR3 sequence (DNA): TGTGCCACCAGTAAACGAGGAGGGGCTAGCAATCAGCCCCAGCATTTT. Translation: CATSKRGGASNQPQHF.

The rearrangement uses TRBV5-1 and TRBJ2-3; 10 bases fit TRBD2. CDR3 length: 16 residues. Germline CDR1 is SGHRS and CDR2 is YFSETQ. The ends lost 4 bases at V and 7 bases at J; junction bases unmatched: 12. CDR3 in DNA: TGCGCCAGCAGCCCCCGGGGTAGCGGGGGGTTACATACGCAGTATTTT. Translating it yields CASSPRGSGGLHTQYF.

The V call is TRBV11-3, the J call TRBJ2-5; D uncertain. Germline CDR1 is SGHNT and CDR2 is YENEEA. The CDR3 has 13 amino acids. V lost 5 bases to trimming and J lost 5 bases, with 12 bases between them. In DNA form, the CDR3 reads TGTGCCAGCAGCGCTCCGGCCTGGGAGACCCAGTACTTC. Its protein product is CASSAPAWETQYF.

This CDR3 reads CASSQDWRLAGKETQYF. The CDR3 DNA reads TGCGCCAGCAGCCAAGACTGGAGACTAGCGGGAAAAGAGACCCAGTACTTC. The chain combines TRBV4-3 with TRBJ2-5; TRBD2 matches 11 bases. Looked up from germline, CDR1 is LGHNA and CDR2 is YSLEER. This CDR3 has 17 amino acids. The ends lost 0 bases at V and 3 bases at J; junction bases unmatched: 6.

This clonotype was found many times. CDR3 DNA: TGCGCCAGCAGCCAAGGACAGCTAAACTATGGCTACACCTTC. Its protein product is CASSQGQLNYGYTF. The chain recombines TRBV4-1 with TRBJ1-2; D perhaps matches TRBD1 (5 bases). Germline V gene sequence: CDR1 MGHRA, CDR2 YSYEKL. The V and J ends lost 1 base and 2 bases respectively, with 8 bases between them. This CDR3 has 14 residues.

This clonotype was detected a few times. The genes are TRBV28 and TRBJ2-3; TRBD2 might be the D (6 bases). The length of the CDR3 is 13 residues. Trimming removed 8 bases at V and 6 bases at J, with 15 bases between. CDR1 is MDHEN, CDR2 SYDVKM, per germline. This CDR3 reads CASSRGFRDTQYF. For the CDR3, the DNA is TGTGCCAGCTCACGGGGGTTCCGCGATACGCAGTATTTT.

DNA for the CDR3: TGTGCCAGCAGCTCGCGCCGAGGTGGCTACACCTTC. Translation: CASSSRRGGYTF. The chain employs TRBV11-2 and TRBJ1-2; no firm D call. The length of the CDR3 is 12 residues. CDR1 is SGHAT, CDR2 FQNNGV, per germline. With 4 bases removed from V and 7 bases from J, the gap between germline ends came to 10 bases.

This clonotype has only a few counts. V and J are TRBV5-1 and TRBJ1-2, with 12 bases matching TRBD1. V shed 4 bases, J shed 8 bases, and the junction held 9 bases outside the gene matches. Per germline, CDR1 SGHRS and CDR2 YFSETQ. The CDR3 spans 15 residues. CDR3 DNA: TGCGCCAGCAGCGCCGGGACAGGGGGCGCGCGGGGCTACACCTTC. As protein: CASSAGTGGARGYTF.

The rearrangement links TRBV5-4 to TRBJ2-3; D possibly corresponds to TRBD2 (6 bases). The CDR3 totals 15 residues. Germline loops: CDR1 SGHNT, CDR2 YYREEE (reference sequence). The ends were cut back, 0 bases at V and 1 base at J, with 9 bases in the middle. In nucleotides, the CDR3 is TGTGCCAGCAGCTTGGACGGGAGTCGCACAGATACGCAGTATTTT. Translated, it gives CASSLDGSRTDTQYF.

At least ten counts were recorded for this clonotype. The CDR3 region has the DNA TGTGCCAGCAGCCCCTTTGGGGGGGGGGGCACAGATACGCAGTATTTT. Protein sequence: CASSPFGGGGTDTQYF. V gene TRBV7-8 combines with J gene TRBJ2-3, with TRBD2 matching over 7 bases. The germline gives CDR1 SGHVS, CDR2 FQNEAQ. The ends lost 5 bases at V and 1 base at J; junction bases unmatched: 9. The length of the CDR3 is 16 residues. Supplemented by reference TRBV7-8 and TRBJ2-3, the full variable domain reads GAGVSQSPRYKVAKRGQDVALRCDPISGHVSLFWYQQALGQGPEFLTYFQNEAQLDKSGLPSDRFFAERPEGSVSTLKIQRTQQEDSAVYLCASSPFGGGGTDTQYFGPGTRLTVL.

The chain combines TRBV5-1 with TRBJ1-4; 7 positions agree with TRBD1. The germline CDR1 and CDR2 sequences are SGHRS and YFSETQ. The length of the CDR3 is 14 residues. The junction had 6 bases not matched to a gene; V was cut back by 5 bases and J by 5 bases. The CDR3 DNA reads as TGCGCCAGCAGTCAGGGGGTTCTAAATGAAAAACTGTTTTTT. It translates to CASSQGVLNEKLFF.

This clonotype was picked up a small number of times. The chain has TRBV27 and TRBJ1-6, with a weak D call TRBD1 (6 bases). Germline CDR1 is MNHEY and CDR2 is SMNVEV (reference sequence). The CDR3 contains 12 residues. V lost 6 bases, J lost 9 bases, and 9 bases lay in between. DNA of the CDR3: TGTGCCAGCAGATCAGGGGTTTCACCCCTCCACTTT. This gives the protein CASRSGVSPLHF.

This clonotype showed up just a few times. V is TRBV5-1 and J is TRBJ2-7; D may be TRBD1 (6 bases). Between the trimmed V and J ends, which lost 4 bases and 5 bases, there was a span of 16 bases. The CDR3 covers 14 residues. Germline V CDR1 and CDR2: SGHRS, YFSETQ. In DNA form, the CDR3 reads TGCGCCAGCAGCACGGGACAAGCCCTTAACGAGCAGTACTTC. It encodes CASSTGQALNEQYF.

This clonotype showed up just a few times. This rearrangement joins TRBV9 to TRBJ1-2; possibly TRBD1 for D (6 bases). The CDR3 sequence is 13 residues long. Germline-derived CDR1 and CDR2 are SGDLS and YYNGEE. Trimming shortened V by 2 bases and J by 3 bases, and 8 bases separated the two germline ends. This CDR3 is CASSVTGYYGYTF. CDR3 nucleotide sequence: TGTGCCAGCAGCGTGACAGGCTACTATGGCTACACCTTC.

This clonotype was seen many times. The rearrangement uses TRBV5-1 and TRBJ1-2, with D hard to call. Germline V lookup: CDR1 SGHRS, CDR2 YFSETQ. CDR3 length: 13 residues. The V end lost 0 bases, the J end lost 1 base, and 4 bases lay between the germline ends. The CDR3 loop is CASSLDRNYGYTF. For the CDR3, the DNA is TGCGCCAGCAGCTTGGATCGTAACTATGGCTACACCTTC.

The chain is built from TRBV11-2 and TRBJ1-3; no firm D call. The germline CDR1 and CDR2 sequences are SGHAT and FQNNGV. V lost 5 bases to trimming and J lost 2 bases, with 13 bases between them. This CDR3 spans 15 amino acids. The CDR3 DNA reads as TGTGCCAGCAGCCCCCAGGACGGAGCTGGAAACACCATATATTTT. This gives the protein CASSPQDGAGNTIYF. Variable domain in full (rest from reference TRBV11-2 and TRBJ1-3): EAGVAQSPRYKIIEKRQSVAFWCNPISGHATLYWYQQILGQGPKLLIQFQNNGVVDDSQLPKDRFSAERLKGVDSTLKIQPAKLEDSAVYLCASSPQDGAGNTIYFGEGSWLTVV.

The chain couples TRBV11-3 to TRBJ2-1; 8 bases are shared with TRBD2. Germline loops: CDR1 SGHNT, CDR2 YENEEA. The CDR3 runs to 15 residues. With 8 bases clipped from V and 4 bases from J, the junction kept 10 bases outside the gene matches. CDR3: CASSPGTRAYNEQFF. The CDR3 DNA reads TGTGCCAGCTCGCCCGGGACTAGGGCTTACAATGAGCAGTTCTTC.

This clonotype has at least ten counts. The V call is TRBV12-3 or TRBV12-4, the J call TRBJ1-5; D uncertain. The CDR3 totals 18 residues. The V and J ends lost 5 bases and 0 bases respectively, with 20 bases between them. CDR3 region: CASSLGLSQTYSNQPQHF. CDR3 DNA: TGTGCCAGCAGTCTCGGTTTATCTCAGACGTATAGCAATCAGCCCCAGCATTTT.

The chain has TRBV2 and TRBJ2-7, with unresolved D. Germline CDR1 is SNHLY and CDR2 is FYNNEI. The V gene lost 8 bases and the J gene lost 3 bases, with 5 bases spanning the gap. This CDR3 is 10 amino acids long. CDR3 residues: CASANYEQYF. The CDR3 DNA sequence: TGTGCCAGCGCGAACTACGAGCAGTACTTC.